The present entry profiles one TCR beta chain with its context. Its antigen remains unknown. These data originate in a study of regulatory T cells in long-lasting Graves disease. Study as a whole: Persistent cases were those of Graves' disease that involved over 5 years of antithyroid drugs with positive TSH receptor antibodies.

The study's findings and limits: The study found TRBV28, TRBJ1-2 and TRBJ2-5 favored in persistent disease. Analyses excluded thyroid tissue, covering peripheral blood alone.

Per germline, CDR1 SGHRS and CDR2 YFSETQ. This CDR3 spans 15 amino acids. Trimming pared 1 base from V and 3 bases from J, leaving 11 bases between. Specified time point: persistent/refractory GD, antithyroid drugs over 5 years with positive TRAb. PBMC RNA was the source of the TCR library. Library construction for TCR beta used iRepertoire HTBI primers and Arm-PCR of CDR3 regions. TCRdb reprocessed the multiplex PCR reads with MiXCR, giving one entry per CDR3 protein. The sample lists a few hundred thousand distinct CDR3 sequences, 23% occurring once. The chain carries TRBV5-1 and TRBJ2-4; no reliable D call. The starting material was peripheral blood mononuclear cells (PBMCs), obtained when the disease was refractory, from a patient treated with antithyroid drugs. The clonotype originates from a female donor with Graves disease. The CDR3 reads CASSLLTGGKNIQYF. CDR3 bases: TGCGCCAGCAGCTTGTTAACGGGCGGCAAAAACATTCAGTACTTC.